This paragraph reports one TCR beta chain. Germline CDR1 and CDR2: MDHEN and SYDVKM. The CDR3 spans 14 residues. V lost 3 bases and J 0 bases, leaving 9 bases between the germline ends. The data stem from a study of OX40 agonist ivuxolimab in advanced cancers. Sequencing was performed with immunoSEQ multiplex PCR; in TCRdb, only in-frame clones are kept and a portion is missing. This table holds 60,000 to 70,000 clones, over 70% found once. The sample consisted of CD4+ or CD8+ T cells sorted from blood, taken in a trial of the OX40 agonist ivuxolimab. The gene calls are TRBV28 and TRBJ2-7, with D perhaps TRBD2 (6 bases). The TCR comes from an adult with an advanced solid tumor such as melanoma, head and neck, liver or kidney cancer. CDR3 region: CASSLRLGSYEQYF. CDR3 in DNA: TGTGCCAGCAGTTTGAGACTAGGCTCCTACGAGCAGTACTTC. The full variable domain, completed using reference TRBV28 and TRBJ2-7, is DVKVTQSSRYLVKRTGEKVFLECVQDMDHENMFWYRQDPGLGLRLIYFSYDVKMKEKGDIPEGYSVSREKKERFSLILESASTNQTSMYLCASSLRLGSYEQYFGPGTRLTVT.